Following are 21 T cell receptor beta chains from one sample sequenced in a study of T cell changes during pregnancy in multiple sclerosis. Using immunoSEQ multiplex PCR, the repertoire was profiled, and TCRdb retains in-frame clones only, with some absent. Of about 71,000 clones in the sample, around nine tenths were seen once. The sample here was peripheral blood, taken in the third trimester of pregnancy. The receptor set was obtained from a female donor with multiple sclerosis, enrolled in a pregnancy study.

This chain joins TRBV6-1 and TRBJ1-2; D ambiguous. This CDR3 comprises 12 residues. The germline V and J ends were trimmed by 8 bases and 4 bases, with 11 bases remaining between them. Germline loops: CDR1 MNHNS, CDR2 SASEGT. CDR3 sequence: CASSRDIYGYTF. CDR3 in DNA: TGTGCCAGCTCTAGAGATATCTATGGCTACACCTTC.

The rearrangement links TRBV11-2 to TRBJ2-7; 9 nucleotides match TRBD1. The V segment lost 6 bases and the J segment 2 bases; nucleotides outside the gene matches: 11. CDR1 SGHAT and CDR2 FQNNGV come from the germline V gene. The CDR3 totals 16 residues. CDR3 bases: TGTGCCAGCAGTTCAAGTCCGGGACAGGGAGCCTACGAGCAGTACTTC. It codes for CASSSSPGQGAYEQYF. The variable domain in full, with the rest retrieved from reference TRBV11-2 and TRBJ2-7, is EAGVAQSPRYKIIEKRQSVAFWCNPISGHATLYWYQQILGQGPKLLIQFQNNGVVDDSQLPKDRFSAERLKGVDSTLKIQPAKLEDSAVYLCASSSSPGQGAYEQYFGPGTRLTVT.

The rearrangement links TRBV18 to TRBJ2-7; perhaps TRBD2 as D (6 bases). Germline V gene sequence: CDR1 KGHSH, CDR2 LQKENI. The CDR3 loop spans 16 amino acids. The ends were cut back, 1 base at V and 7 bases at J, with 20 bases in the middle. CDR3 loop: CASSPRIPVGGSEQYF. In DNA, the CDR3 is TGTGCCAGCTCACCACGGATCCCTGTTGGGGGGAGTGAGCAGTACTTC.

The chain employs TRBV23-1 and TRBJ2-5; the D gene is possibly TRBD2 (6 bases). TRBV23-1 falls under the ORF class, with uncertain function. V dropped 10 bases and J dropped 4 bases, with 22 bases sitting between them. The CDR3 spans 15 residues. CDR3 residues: CANRVWRDRGETQYF. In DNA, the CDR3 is TGCGCCAACCGTGTCTGGCGGGATAGGGGAGAGACCCAGTACTTC.

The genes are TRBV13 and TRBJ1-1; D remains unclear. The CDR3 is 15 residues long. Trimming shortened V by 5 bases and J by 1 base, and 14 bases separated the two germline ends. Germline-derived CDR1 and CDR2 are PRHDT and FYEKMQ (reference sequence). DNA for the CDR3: TGTGCCAGCAGCCTTCGTCCCGAGGGGAACACTGAAGCTTTCTTT. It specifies CASSLRPEGNTEAFF.

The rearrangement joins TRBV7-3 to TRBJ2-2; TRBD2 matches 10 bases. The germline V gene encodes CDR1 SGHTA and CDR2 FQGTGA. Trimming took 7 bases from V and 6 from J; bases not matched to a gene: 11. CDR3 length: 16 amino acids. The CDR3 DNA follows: TGTGCCAGCACTTCCGGGACTAGCGTGGGCCCCGGGGAGCTGTTTTTT. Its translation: CASTSGTSVGPGELFF.

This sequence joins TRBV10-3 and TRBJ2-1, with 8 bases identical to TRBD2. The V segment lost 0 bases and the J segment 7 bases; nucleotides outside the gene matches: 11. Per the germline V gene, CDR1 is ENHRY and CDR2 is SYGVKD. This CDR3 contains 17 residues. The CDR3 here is CAISESELAEGRNEQFF. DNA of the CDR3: TGTGCCATCAGTGAGTCCGAACTAGCGGAAGGGCGGAATGAGCAGTTCTTC.

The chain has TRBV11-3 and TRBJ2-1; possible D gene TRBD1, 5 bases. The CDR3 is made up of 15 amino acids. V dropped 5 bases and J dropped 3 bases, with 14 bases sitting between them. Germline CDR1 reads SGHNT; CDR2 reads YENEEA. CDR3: CASSVQGGVYNEQFF. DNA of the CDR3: TGTGCCAGCAGCGTTCAGGGTGGGGTCTACAATGAGCAGTTCTTC.

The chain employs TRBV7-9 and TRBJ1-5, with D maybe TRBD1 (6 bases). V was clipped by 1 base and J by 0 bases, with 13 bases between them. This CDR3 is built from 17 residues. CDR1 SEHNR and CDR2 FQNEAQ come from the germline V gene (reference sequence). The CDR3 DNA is TGTGCCAGCAGCTTAGGGGGTAGGACAGATAGCAATCAGCCCCAGCATTTT. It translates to CASSLGGRTDSNQPQHF.

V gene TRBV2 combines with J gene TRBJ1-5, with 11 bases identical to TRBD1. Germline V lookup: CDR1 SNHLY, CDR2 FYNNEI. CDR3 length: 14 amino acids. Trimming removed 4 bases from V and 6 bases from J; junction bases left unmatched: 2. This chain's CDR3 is CASSGTGGIQPQHF. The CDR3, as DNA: TGTGCCAGCAGTGGGACAGGGGGCATTCAGCCCCAGCATTTT.

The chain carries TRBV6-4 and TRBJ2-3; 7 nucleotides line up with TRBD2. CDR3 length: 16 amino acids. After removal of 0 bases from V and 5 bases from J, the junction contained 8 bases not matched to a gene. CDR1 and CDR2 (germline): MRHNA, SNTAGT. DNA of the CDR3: TGTGCCAGCAGTGACTCTGGGGGAGGGCCAGTAGATACGCAGTATTTT. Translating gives CASSDSGGGPVDTQYF.

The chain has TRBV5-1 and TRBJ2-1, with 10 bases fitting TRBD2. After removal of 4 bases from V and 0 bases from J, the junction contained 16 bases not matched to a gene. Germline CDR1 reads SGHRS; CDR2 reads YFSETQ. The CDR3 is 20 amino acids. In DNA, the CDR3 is TGCGCCAGCAGCACATTCACCAGGACTAGCGGCAGGAGCTCCTACAATGAGCAGTTCTTC. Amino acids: CASSTFTRTSGRSSYNEQFF.

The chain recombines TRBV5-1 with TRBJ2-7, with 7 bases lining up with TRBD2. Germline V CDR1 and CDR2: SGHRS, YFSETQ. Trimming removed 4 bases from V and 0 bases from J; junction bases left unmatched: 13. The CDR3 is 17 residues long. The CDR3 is CASSAFLASGSSYEQYF. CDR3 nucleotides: TGCGCCAGCAGCGCCTTCCTAGCTAGCGGTTCCTCCTACGAGCAGTACTTC.

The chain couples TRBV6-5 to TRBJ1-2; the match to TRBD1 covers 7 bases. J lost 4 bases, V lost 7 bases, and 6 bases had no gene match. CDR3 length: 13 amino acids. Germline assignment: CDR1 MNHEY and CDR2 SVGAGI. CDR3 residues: CASTLGTVYGYTF. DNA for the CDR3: TGTGCCAGCACCCTAGGGACAGTCTATGGCTACACCTTC.

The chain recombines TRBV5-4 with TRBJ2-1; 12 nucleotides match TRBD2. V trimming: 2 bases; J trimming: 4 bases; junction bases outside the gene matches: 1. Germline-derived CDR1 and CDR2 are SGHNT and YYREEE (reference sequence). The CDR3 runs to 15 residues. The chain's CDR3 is CASSFGLAGYNEQFF. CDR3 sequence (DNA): TGTGCCAGCAGCTTCGGACTAGCGGGGTACAATGAGCAGTTCTTC.

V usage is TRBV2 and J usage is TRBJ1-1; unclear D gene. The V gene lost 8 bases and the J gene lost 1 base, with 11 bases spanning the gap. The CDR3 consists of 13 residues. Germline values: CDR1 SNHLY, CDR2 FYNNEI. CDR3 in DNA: TGTGCCAGCGTGAGGGAGGGGAACACTGAAGCTTTCTTT. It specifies CASVREGNTEAFF.

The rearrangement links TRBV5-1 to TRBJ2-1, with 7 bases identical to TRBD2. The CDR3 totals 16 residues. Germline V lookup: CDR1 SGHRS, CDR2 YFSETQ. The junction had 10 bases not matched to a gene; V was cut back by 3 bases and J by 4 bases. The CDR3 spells CASSYRASGPYNEQFF. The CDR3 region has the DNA TGCGCCAGCAGCTATAGGGCTAGCGGCCCTTACAATGAGCAGTTCTTC.

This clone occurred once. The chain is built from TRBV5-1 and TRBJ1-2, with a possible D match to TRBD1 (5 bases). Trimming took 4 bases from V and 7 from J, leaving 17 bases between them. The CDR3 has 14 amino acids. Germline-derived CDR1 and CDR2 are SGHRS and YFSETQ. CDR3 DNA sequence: TGCGCCAGCAGCCCGACGGGGGAGGGGATTGGCTACACCTTC. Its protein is CASSPTGEGIGYTF. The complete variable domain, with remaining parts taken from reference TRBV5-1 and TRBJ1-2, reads KAGVTQTPRYLIKTRGQQVTLSCSPISGHRSVSWYQQTPGQGLQFLFEYFSETQRNKGNFPGRFSGRQFSNSRSEMNVSTLELGDSALYLCASSPTGEGIGYTFGSGTRLTVV.

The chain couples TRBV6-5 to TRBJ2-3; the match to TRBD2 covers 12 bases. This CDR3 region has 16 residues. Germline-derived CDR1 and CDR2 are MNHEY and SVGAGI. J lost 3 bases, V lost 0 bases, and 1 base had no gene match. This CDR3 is CASSYSTSGRTDTQYF. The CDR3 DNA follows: TGTGCCAGCAGTTACTCGACTAGCGGGAGAACAGATACGCAGTATTTT.

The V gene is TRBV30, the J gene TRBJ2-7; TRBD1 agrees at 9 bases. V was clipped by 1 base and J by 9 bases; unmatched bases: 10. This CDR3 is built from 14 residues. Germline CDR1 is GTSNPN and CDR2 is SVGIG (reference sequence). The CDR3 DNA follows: TGTGCCTGGAGTGATGGGACAGGGTATCAAGGGCAGTACTTC. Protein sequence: CAWSDGTGYQGQYF. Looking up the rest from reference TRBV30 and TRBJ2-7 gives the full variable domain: SQTIHQWPATLVQPVGSPLSLECTVEGTSNPNLYWYRQAAGRGLQLLFYSVGIGQISSEVPQNLSASRPQDRQFILSSKKLLLSDSGFYLCAWSDGTGYQGQYFGPGTRLTVT.

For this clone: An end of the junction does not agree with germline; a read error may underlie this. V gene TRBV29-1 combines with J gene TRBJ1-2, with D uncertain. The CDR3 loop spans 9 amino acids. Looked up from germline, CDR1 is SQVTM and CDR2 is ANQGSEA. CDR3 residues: CSVAGGYTF. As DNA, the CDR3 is TGCAGTGTTGCGGGGGGCTACACCTTC.